This TCR beta chain originates from a study of shared clonotypes between healthy human individuals. Germline V gene lookup returns CDR1 MNHEY and CDR2 SVGAGI. V lost 5 bases and J lost 10; bases outside the gene matches: 7. The CDR3 is made up of 12 amino acids. The repertoire was sequenced with immunoSEQ multiplex PCR; TCRdb's copy has only in-frame clones and lacks some. The table includes about 1.9 million clones, 85% to 95% detected once. Remarks on this clone: The antigen is undetermined.

Terminally differentiated effector memory CD45RA+ cells were excluded from the naive CD8 cells, which were CD45RO-negative and positively selected for CCR7. Regarding the study as a whole: It was anticipated that sequencing depth would influence how many clonotypes donors shared.

The sequence derives from a man between 18 and 29 years old in good health. Some clones in this sample may be carry-over from other donors' samples. The rearrangement uses TRBV6-5 and TRBJ1-1; 7 bases are shared with TRBD1. Sequenced material: naive CD8+ T cells from PBMCs. CDR3 residues: CASSQRAGGAFF. The CDR3 nucleotides read TGTGCCAGCAGTCAACGGGCAGGGGGAGCTTTCTTT.